There are a few counts of the clone carrying this TCR beta chain. This CDR3 region has 14 residues. V lost 3 bases and J lost 2, with 14 bases in between. Germline V gives CDR1 SQVTM, CDR2 ANQGSEA. Unique molecular identifiers were built into the TCRbeta library. Each CDR3 protein gets one entry after TCRdb re-called the PCR reads with MiXCR. Among approximately 340,000 distinct CDR3 sequences listed, about a tenth were seen once. The sample originates from a study of T-cell reconstitution after alpha-beta-depleted transplantation in children. The rearrangement joins TRBV29-1 to TRBJ2-7, with a possible D match to TRBD2 (5 bases). This specimen was PBMCs from the stem cell graft donor, taken from the stem cell graft. This receptor was obtained from a human donor who donated a stem cell graft to a child with acute lymphoblastic leukemia. CDR3 sequence: CSVEGGGWPYEQYF. In nucleotides, the CDR3 is TGCAGCGTTGAGGGTGGCGGGTGGCCCTACGAGCAGTACTTC.